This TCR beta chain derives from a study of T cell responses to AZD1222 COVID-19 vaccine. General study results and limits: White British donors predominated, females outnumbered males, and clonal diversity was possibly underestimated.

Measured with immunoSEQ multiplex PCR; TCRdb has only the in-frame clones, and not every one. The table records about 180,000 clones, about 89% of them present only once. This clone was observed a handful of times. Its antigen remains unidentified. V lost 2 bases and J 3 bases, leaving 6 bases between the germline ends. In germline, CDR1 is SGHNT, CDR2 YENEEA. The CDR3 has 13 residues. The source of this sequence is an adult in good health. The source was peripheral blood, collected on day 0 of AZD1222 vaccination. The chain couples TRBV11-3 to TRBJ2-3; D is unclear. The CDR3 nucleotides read TGTGCCAGCAGCTTACCGGATACAGATACGCAGTATTTT. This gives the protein CASSLPDTDTQYF.